This T cell receptor beta chain was sequenced in a study of T cell responses to AZD1222 COVID-19 vaccine (dated by TCRdb to the early 2020s). Regarding the research as a whole: TCR sequencing was performed for 230 to 250 trial participants, of whom roughly 200 were given two doses of AZD1222 and about 25 were given two doses of MenACWY control vaccine. Trial participants were enrolled by age into subgroups of 18-55, 56-69 and 70-plus years, and around 150, 28 and 57 TCR-sequenced participants, respectively, were included in these subgroups.

Ends trimmed: V by 5 bases, J by 15 bases; bases unmatched to a gene: 7. CDR1 is given as SGHAT and CDR2 as FQNNGV, both from the germline V gene. The CDR3 sequence holds 13 residues, the cysteine and phenylalanine included. The sequence is cut down to CDR3 DNA, 39 bases in frame from base 1. Read against the paper, the sample's time point label means: about 28 days (+/-7) after the second vaccine dose. AZD1222 recipients with second doses at about 4 weeks or about 12 weeks were pooled, because spike-specific TCR depth and breadth did not differ between schedules. Vaccinee samples came from UK trials COV001 and COV002, including a single-blind randomized controlled phase 2/3 trial of AZD1222 (ChAdOx1 nCoV-19) in healthy adults. Trial participant PBMC samples were collected at day 0 and day 28 after the second dose for TCRbeta chain sequencing. The CDR3 regions of human TCRbeta chains were analyzed by immunosequencing. The paper's data handling went like this. Repertoire TCRs were checked for matches against a reference library of SARS-CoV-2-specific TCRs that had been generated using the MIRA antigen-specificity platform. Breadth meant the fraction of unique TCRs that were SARS-CoV-2-associated, whereas depth meant the fraction of total T cells that were SARS-CoV-2-associated. Using the MIRA data, every spike-specific TCR was mapped to the spike region that the TCR reacted to and assigned to either a CD4 or a CD8 class. Log10-transformed breadth and depth values were compared by one-way ANOVA with Sidak's multiple comparisons tests. TCRdb took over this immuneACCESS table, retaining in-frame rearrangements with V and J assigned. Such tables are incomplete; in checked studies, under half of the missing clones stem from an unresolved V gene, and the remainder is unexplained. V, J and clone size are those of that table, while D and trimming were read from the DNA. The sample yields 95,000 to 100,000 clones; around 87% were counted once. The ten largest clones add up to 10% of the sample.

Overall study outcomes, separate from this receptor: Participants were mostly white British, with more females than males. The authors suggested clonal diversity may have been underestimated. Nearly half of unique spike-specific TCRs reportedly recognized epitopes outside regions mutated in the B.1.351 and B.1.1.7 variants. No day 14 peak-response samples were available, so repertoires were characterized only after the peak T cell response. Vaccine-associated CD4 TCRs spanned the whole spike protein, with dominant responses in regions 160-218 and 743-854. After two AZD1222 doses, spike-specific TCR breadth and depth were significantly higher than at day 0 and than in MenACWY recipients. The 56-69-year group was small, and its depth increase did not reach significance, likely because of low power. Only five to seven AZD1222 recipients were SARS-CoV-2 seropositive at baseline, limiting conclusions about previously exposed vaccinees.

To note about this clone: The clone's antigen remains unknown. Within one base of it there is no much larger clone, and no base qualities were kept.

The rearrangement combines TRBV11-2 with TRBJ2-1; the junction holds 13 bases that match TRBD2. The source is an adult who received the AZD1222 COVID-19 vaccine. Here the sequenced sample was peripheral blood, taken 28 days after the second AZD1222 dose. The DNA reads TGTGCCAGCAGCAAGACTAGCGGGGGGCCCCGGTTCTTC. Its protein reads: CASSKTSGGPRFF.